The clone carrying this T cell receptor beta chain was recorded a few times. This specimen belongs to a study of blood T cell repertoires in COVID-19. Study-level information: There were acute and convalescent COVID-19 samples, and they came from the United States, Italy and Spain.

The method was immunoSEQ multiplex PCR; TCRdb's version includes in-frame clones alone and lacks a portion of them. Here the sample spans 50,000 to 75,000 clones, 60% to 80% being singletons. The sequence came from a man of 80 years or more with active or convalescent COVID-19. Sequences were obtained from peripheral blood.

The CDR3 region is CASNGDQSKKLFF. DNA for the CDR3: TGTGCCAGCAATGGAGATCAATCGAAAAAACTGTTTTTT. The chain is built from TRBV2 and TRBJ1-4; no reliable D call. The V end was cut by 7 bases, the J end by 9 bases, with 15 bases between. Germline V CDR1 and CDR2: SNHLY, FYNNEI. This CDR3 comprises 13 residues.